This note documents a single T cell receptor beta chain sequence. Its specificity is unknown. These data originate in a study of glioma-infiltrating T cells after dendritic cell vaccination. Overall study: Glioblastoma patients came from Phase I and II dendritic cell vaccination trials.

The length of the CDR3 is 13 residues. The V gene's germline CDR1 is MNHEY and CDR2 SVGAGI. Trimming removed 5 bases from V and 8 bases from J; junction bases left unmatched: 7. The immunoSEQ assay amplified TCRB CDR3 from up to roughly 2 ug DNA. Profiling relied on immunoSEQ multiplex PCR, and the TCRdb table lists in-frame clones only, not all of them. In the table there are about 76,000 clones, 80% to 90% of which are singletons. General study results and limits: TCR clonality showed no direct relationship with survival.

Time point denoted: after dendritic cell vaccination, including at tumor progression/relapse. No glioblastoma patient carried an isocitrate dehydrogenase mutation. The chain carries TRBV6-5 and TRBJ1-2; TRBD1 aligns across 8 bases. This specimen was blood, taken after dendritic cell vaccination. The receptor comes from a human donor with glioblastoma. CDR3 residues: CASSMDRDGGYTF. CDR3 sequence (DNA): TGTGCCAGCAGTATGGACAGGGATGGAGGCTACACCTTC.